The 24 T cell receptor beta chains reported below all come from one sample, sequenced in a study of blood T cell repertoires in COVID-19. Method: immunoSEQ multiplex PCR; TCRdb's copy keeps in-frame clones and lacks some. The table shows 65,000 to 75,000 clones, with around 83% occurring only once. Material: peripheral blood. These receptors were taken from a woman older than 75 with acute or convalescent COVID-19.

The rearrangement joins TRBV12-3 or TRBV12-4 to TRBJ1-2; D gene uncertain. V was pared by 1 base and J by 2 bases, with 5 bases between. This CDR3 contains 13 residues. This CDR3 is CASSLVLNYGYTF. CDR3 coding DNA: TGTGCCAGCAGTTTAGTCCTAAACTATGGCTACACCTTC.

The chain carries TRBV24-1 and TRBJ2-3; 7 bases map to TRBD2. V trimming: 2 bases; J trimming: 1 base; junction bases outside the gene matches: 2. Per the germline V gene, CDR1 is KGHDR and CDR2 is SFDVKD. This CDR3 comprises 15 residues. CDR3 region: CATSDSSGGTDTQYF. DNA of the CDR3: TGTGCCACCAGTGATTCGAGCGGGGGCACAGATACGCAGTATTTT.

The chain employs TRBV7-6 and TRBJ1-2; D possibly corresponds to TRBD1 (5 bases). Germline loops: CDR1 SGHVS, CDR2 FNYEAQ. The ends were cut back, 5 bases at V and 8 bases at J, with 18 bases in the middle. The CDR3 sequence is 14 residues long. The CDR3 nucleotides read TGTGCCAGCAGCGGTTTTGGAGGGGCATTGGGCTACACCTTC. This gives the protein CASSGFGGALGYTF.

The V gene is TRBV7-9, the J gene TRBJ2-2, with 7 bases aligning to TRBD1. CDR1 is SEHNR and CDR2 is FQNEAQ in the germline V gene (reference sequence). The CDR3 is 13 amino acids. The CDR3 nucleotides read TGTACCTCTAACAGGGGAGACACCGGGGAGCTGTTTTTT. Translating gives CTSNRGDTGELFF.

The chain couples TRBV12-5 to TRBJ1-5, with TRBD1 matching over 12 bases. The germline V gene encodes CDR1 LGHNT and CDR2 FRNRAP. Trimming took 3 bases from V and 3 from J; bases not matched to a gene: 12. This CDR3 has 19 residues. The CDR3 loop reads CASGLGPGTGGAVNQPQHF. In nucleotides, the CDR3 is TGTGCTAGTGGTTTAGGGCCGGGGACAGGGGGCGCGGTCAATCAGCCCCAGCATTTT.

Worth noting for this clone: The sample contains more than one DNA sequence encoding this CDR3. This rearrangement joins TRBV2 to TRBJ2-2; 8 bases fit TRBD2. CDR1 is SNHLY, CDR2 FYNNEI, per germline. With 4 bases clipped from V and 3 bases from J, the junction kept 4 bases outside the gene matches. The CDR3 runs to 15 residues. CDR3 loop: CASSVLAGDTGELFF. CDR3 coding DNA: TGTGCCAGCAGTGTTCTAGCGGGTGACACCGGGGAGCTGTTTTTT.

This sequence joins TRBV2 and TRBJ2-3; D remains unclear. CDR3 length equals 14 residues. Germline loops: CDR1 SNHLY, CDR2 FYNNEI. Between the trimmed V and J ends, which lost 7 bases and 3 bases, there was a span of 14 bases. Here the CDR3 reads CASNPVVRTDTQYF. In DNA form, the CDR3 reads TGTGCCAGCAATCCCGTTGTGAGGACAGATACGCAGTATTTT.

The chain employs TRBV7-2 and TRBJ2-3, with TRBD2 matching over 8 bases. Germline lookup yields CDR1 SGHTA and CDR2 FQGNSA. This CDR3 is 16 amino acids long. V shed 1 base, J shed 1 base, and the junction held 4 bases outside the gene matches. CDR3 in DNA: TGTGCCAGCAGCTTAGGGCTAGCGGGCGGCACAGATACGCAGTATTTT. Translation: CASSLGLAGGTDTQYF.

The chain uses TRBV11-3 and TRBJ1-2; the match to TRBD1 covers 10 bases. This CDR3 contains 16 residues. CDR1 is SGHNT, CDR2 YENEEA, per germline. The V and J ends lost 4 bases and 2 bases, in that order; junction bases with no gene match: 7. In DNA form, the CDR3 reads TGTGCCAGCAGCTGGTCGTCGGGACAGGGGAACTATGGCTACACCTTC. Translation: CASSWSSGQGNYGYTF.

J is TRBJ2-5 and V is TRBV18, with TRBD1 matching 8 bases. V gave up 2 bases and J gave up 4 bases; unmatched junction bases: 6. The CDR3 sequence is 15 residues long. Germline V gene data show CDR1 as KGHSH and CDR2 as LQKENI. This chain's CDR3 is CASSPDQGARETQYF. CDR3 coding DNA: TGTGCCAGCTCACCAGATCAGGGGGCGCGAGAGACCCAGTACTTC.

The chain combines TRBV7-2 with TRBJ1-1, with 7 positions matching TRBD1. V was clipped by 4 bases and J by 0 bases; unmatched bases: 5. There are 15 residues in the CDR3. The germline CDR1 and CDR2 sequences are SGHTA and FQGNSA. The CDR3, as DNA: TGTGCCAGCAGCTCCGGCAGGGGGGTGAACACTGAAGCTTTCTTT. Protein: CASSSGRGVNTEAFF.

The rearrangement uses TRBV24-1 and TRBJ2-7; 7 nucleotides match TRBD1. This CDR3 has 14 residues. The germline CDR1 and CDR2 sequences are KGHDR and SFDVKD. Losses at the gene ends were 1 base for V and 2 bases for J; bases not matched to a gene: 1. Written as DNA, the CDR3 is TGTGCCACCAGTGATTTACAGGGGCCCTACGAGCAGTACTTC. It is translated as CATSDLQGPYEQYF.

This chain uses TRBV7-9 with TRBJ1-2, with a weak D call TRBD1 (5 bases). The CDR3 is 15 amino acids. CDR1 is SEHNR, CDR2 FQNEAQ, per germline (reference sequence). V lost 7 bases to trimming and J lost 4 bases, with 19 bases between them. The CDR3, as DNA: TGTGCCAGCATCCCCTTTAGCGGGACCCTCTATGGCTACACCTTC. Amino acids: CASIPFSGTLYGYTF.

This chain connects TRBV13 to TRBJ2-2, with 9 bases matching TRBD2. The V segment lost 5 bases and the J segment 2 bases; nucleotides outside the gene matches: 12. Germline CDR1 is PRHDT and CDR2 is FYEKMQ (reference sequence). The CDR3 has 18 amino acids. The CDR3, as DNA: TGTGCCAGCAGCCCGTGGGTTAGCGGGGGACTTAACACCGGGGAGCTGTTTTTT. Amino acid sequence: CASSPWVSGGLNTGELFF. Using reference TRBV13 and TRBJ2-2 for the parts outside the CDR3, the full variable domain is AAGVIQSPRHLIKEKRETATLKCYPIPRHDTVYWYQQGPGQDPQFLISFYEKMQSDKGSIPDRFSAQQFSDYHSELNMSSLELGDSALYFCASSPWVSGGLNTGELFFGEGSRLTVL.

As DNA, the CDR3 is TGCAGTTCCCAGGAACCGGAATCTGAAGCTTTCTTT. This encodes CSSQEPESEAFF. V is TRBV29-1 and J is TRBJ1-1, with no clear D. The V gene's germline CDR1 is SQVTM and CDR2 ANQGSEA. The CDR3 contains 12 residues. The complete variable domain, with remaining parts taken from reference TRBV29-1 and TRBJ1-1, reads SAVISQKPSRDICQRGTSLTIQCQVDSQVTMMFWYRQQPGQSLTLIATANQGSEATYESGFVIDKFPISRPNLTFSTLTVSNMSPEDSSIYLCSSQEPESEAFFGQGTRLTVV.

The chain recombines TRBV19 with TRBJ2-7; D perhaps matches TRBD2 (5 bases). The CDR3 length is 13 residues. V gave up 9 bases and J gave up 1 base, with 13 bases separating them. CDR1 and CDR2 from the germline V gene are LNHDA and SQIVND (reference sequence). The CDR3 sequence is CARSDGESYEQYF. Here the CDR3 DNA reads TGTGCCAGGTCGGACGGGGAATCCTACGAGCAGTACTTC. The variable domain in full, completed from reference TRBV19 and TRBJ2-7, reads DGGITQSPKYLFRKEGQNVTLSCEQNLNHDAMYWYRQDPGQGLRLIYYSQIVNDFQKGDIAEGYSVSREKKESFPLTVTSAQKNPTAFYLCARSDGESYEQYFGPGTRLTVT.

This chain uses TRBV7-7 with TRBJ2-3, with D uncertain. This CDR3 comprises 18 residues. Germline lookup yields CDR1 SSHAT and CDR2 FNYEAQ (reference sequence). Trimming left V 5 bases short and J 0 bases short, with 21 bases between. The DNA for the CDR3 is TGTGCCAGCAGCCCCCGGGTTGGCGGCGCCCTGAGCACAGATACGCAGTATTTT. It codes for CASSPRVGGALSTDTQYF.

The chain combines TRBV7-9 with TRBJ1-3; D might be TRBD1 (5 bases). Germline V gene lookup returns CDR1 SEHNR and CDR2 FQNEAQ (reference sequence). The germline V and J ends were trimmed by 10 bases and 4 bases, with 20 bases remaining between them. This CDR3 has 15 amino acids. The DNA of the CDR3 is TGTGCCACTCGAGCAGACGGCGGGGCGGGAAACACCATATATTTT. This codes for CATRADGGAGNTIYF.

The V gene is TRBV6-4, the J gene TRBJ2-3, with D possibly matching TRBD2 (5 bases). Per the germline V gene, CDR1 is MRHNA and CDR2 is SNTAGT. Trimming took 5 bases from V and 0 from J, leaving 6 bases between them. The length of the CDR3 is 13 residues. DNA of the CDR3: TGTGCCAGCAGTTCGGGGAGCACAGATACGCAGTATTTT. Translation: CASSSGSTDTQYF.

This clone is medium-sized (0.01 to 0.1%) in the sample. The chain uses TRBV11-2 and TRBJ1-2; 9 bases match TRBD1. V was pared by 5 bases and J by 3 bases, with 10 bases of the junction left unmatched. The germline V gene has CDR1 SGHAT and CDR2 FQNNGV. The CDR3 loop spans 16 amino acids. CDR3 sequence reads: CASSPRDRVGDYGYTF. Written as DNA, the CDR3 is TGTGCCAGCAGCCCGCGGGACAGGGTTGGAGACTATGGCTACACCTTC.

V gene TRBV7-2 combines with J gene TRBJ1-6; possible D gene TRBD1, 5 bases. This CDR3 contains 14 residues. Germline lookup yields CDR1 SGHTA and CDR2 FQGNSA. Trimming pared 8 bases from V and 9 bases from J, leaving 17 bases between. The CDR3: CASGHGGVGSPLHF. The CDR3 bases are TGTGCCAGCGGCCATGGGGGGGTAGGTTCACCCCTCCACTTT.

This chain joins TRBV6-8 and TRBJ2-4; the D is unclear. The V and J ends lost 6 bases and 0 bases respectively, with 6 bases between them. Germline V lookup: CDR1 MNHGY, CDR2 SAAAGT. This CDR3 is 13 amino acids long. CDR3 bases: TGTGCCAGCAGCCGGGTAGCCAAAAACATTCAGTACTTC. Translated: CASSRVAKNIQYF.

This rearrangement joins TRBV10-2 to TRBJ2-2, with TRBD2 matching 8 bases. The CDR3 covers 16 residues. The germline V gene encodes CDR1 WSHSY and CDR2 SAAADI. V dropped 7 bases and J dropped 4; count of bases not matched to a gene: 11. This chain's CDR3 is CASKWGGGSSTGELFF. CDR3 in DNA: TGCGCCAGCAAGTGGGGCGGGGGGTCGAGCACCGGGGAGCTGTTTTTT.

The CDR3 loop is CASSPRTGNTEAFF. CDR3 nucleotide sequence: TGCGCCAGCAGCCCTCGGACAGGGAACACTGAAGCTTTCTTT. This chain joins TRBV4-1 and TRBJ1-1; TRBD1 matches at 7 bases. The CDR3 is 14 residues long. The junction had 3 bases not matched to a gene; V was cut back by 4 bases and J by 1 base. CDR1 is MGHRA, CDR2 YSYEKL, per germline.